Given below is one T cell receptor (beta chain) in context. The data were obtained in a study of blood T cell repertoires in COVID-19. Study-wide context: Sites across the United States, Italy and Spain contributed samples from acute and convalescent COVID-19.

Per the germline V gene, CDR1 is MNHNY and CDR2 is SVGAGI (reference sequence). V was pared by 6 bases and J by 1 base, with 4 bases of the junction left unmatched. The CDR3 extends over 16 amino acids. Original handling: Reference gene primers were amplified, and this amplification served to estimate nucleated cell counts. Libraries were prepared by immunoSEQ multiplex PCR; TCRdb keeps only in-frame clonotypes and omits some of them. V and J calls plus clone size are reproduced from that table; the DNA served to infer D and trimming. The sample consists of about 290,000 clones, 80% to 90% of them appearing once.

Sequencing input: peripheral blood. The rearrangement uses TRBV6-6 and TRBJ2-5, with TRBD2 matching 14 bases. The clonotype originates from a woman aged 25 to 39 with active or convalescent COVID-19. CDR3 in DNA: TGTGCCAGCAGGAGGGGACTAGCGGGGGTCCAAGAGACCCAGTACTTC. Translation gives CASRRGLAGVQETQYF.